This T cell receptor (beta chain) was identified during a study of control samples from healthy donors and cancer patients. Sequencing was performed with immunoSEQ multiplex PCR; in TCRdb, only in-frame clones are kept and a portion is missing. The top ten hold 1.2% to 1.5% of the sample, which has fewer than 200,000 clones, just over 90% seen once. The trim removed 2 bases at V and 2 bases at J, leaving 9 bases unmatched. Germline CDR1 reads ENHRY; CDR2 reads SYGVKD. This CDR3 has 18 amino acids. The chain carries TRBV10-3 and TRBJ2-3; 11 nucleotides align to TRBD2. The TCR comes from a man younger than 40 in good health. Sequencing was done on a sample of blood. CDR3 DNA: TGTGCCATCAGTGAGATAACGATAGCGGGAGGGATCACAGATACGCAGTATTTT. It encodes CAISEITIAGGITDTQYF.